The rows below give T cell receptor beta chains drawn from one sample of a study of blood T cell repertoires in COVID-19. Only in-frame clones appear in the TCRdb table, and some are missing; sequencing was by immunoSEQ multiplex PCR. Among tens of thousands of clones, 80% were seen once, and the ten largest hold 4% to 5.5%. Sequences were obtained from peripheral blood. Receptor source: a woman in her 70s with acute or convalescent COVID-19. Each CDR3 is given with its conserved first and last residue. The order of the fields is J gene, clone size, V gene, D gene, CDR3 protein. The D gene is left open where the match is weak. Expanded clones get a size class; other rows say once, few or many, or leave the size out.

TRBJ1-2 NA TRBV6-5 NA CASSQIGLYGYTF
TRBJ1-5 NA TRBV6-2/TRBV6-3 NA CASSYTPAGQPQHF
TRBJ2-5 once TRBV7-8 TRBD2 CASSVLAGRTSGGSQYF
TRBJ2-5 once TRBV7-2 TRBD2 CASSPIAGEETQYF
TRBJ2-2 NA TRBV24-1 NA CATSESPGASTGELFF
TRBJ1-6 NA TRBV4-2 NA CASSQEGSDRWPLHF
TRBJ2-3 NA TRBV29-1 TRBD2 CSVTSGGGDTQYF
TRBJ1-1 NA TRBV9 NA CASSRTGMNTEAFF
TRBJ1-1 once TRBV19 TRBD1 CASRGDSSNTEAFF
TRBJ2-7 NA TRBV6-5 NA CATGGRAGPYEQYF
TRBJ2-2 few TRBV29-1 NA CSVEVGHLNTGELFF
TRBJ2-3 NA TRBV19 TRBD1 CASIRGQGAADTQYF
TRBJ1-6 NA TRBV6-1 NA CTSSDYDRSNNSPLHF
TRBJ2-2 once TRBV5-1 NA CASSLGQNTGELFF
TRBJ1-2 few TRBV4-2 TRBD1 CASSPGTGGAGYGYTF
TRBJ1-2 NA TRBV19 TRBD1 CASKMTGEYFGYTF
TRBJ1-3 NA TRBV5-4 TRBD1 CASSPEGAEGNTIYF
TRBJ1-2 NA TRBV6-2/TRBV6-3 NA CASSHTPDRINYGYTF
TRBJ1-1 NA TRBV6-2/TRBV6-3 TRBD1 CASSWGQRSRTEAFF
TRBJ2-3 NA TRBV4-2 NA CASSQERGTDTQYF
TRBJ2-1 NA TRBV4-3 NA CASSYHPDSPNYNEQFF
TRBJ2-2 NA TRBV6-1 TRBD2 CASSDPTWGGAGGTGELFF
TRBJ1-2 NA TRBV11-3 NA CASSLDLGLESSGYTF
TRBJ1-2 NA TRBV7-2 TRBD1 CASSPGQGNYGYTF
TRBJ2-1 NA TRBV27 NA CASSLWGVGGYNEQFF
TRBJ1-1 few TRBV7-9 TRBD1 CASSGGQTLNTEAFF
TRBJ1-2 NA TRBV29-1 NA CSVGQDGGYTF
TRBJ1-2 NA TRBV3-1/TRBV3-2 NA CASSPRASNYGYTF
TRBJ1-1 NA TRBV29-1 TRBD1 CSVDSKGAGAFF
TRBJ1-6 NA TRBV6-5 TRBD1 CASAQGAISPLHF
TRBJ1-4 few TRBV19 TRBD1 CATTSGGTGEKLFF
TRBJ1-2 few TRBV6-1 NA CASSEVEGAYGYTF
TRBJ1-2 NA TRBV7-2 NA CASSFRQGYGYTF
TRBJ1-3 NA TRBV19 NA CASSLYFPFSGNTIYF
TRBJ2-3 once TRBV9 NA CASSVRLGSKTDTQYF
TRBJ1-5 few TRBV6-5 TRBD1 CASRPGQALNQPQHF
TRBJ2-1 NA TRBV6-1 NA CASSDYNNEQFF
TRBJ1-4 NA TRBV2 NA CASSLDSEKLFF
TRBJ2-3 NA TRBV11-3 NA CASSLGAWGGTDTQYF
TRBJ2-2 NA TRBV15 NA CATSRGYNGGTGELFF
TRBJ1-3 NA TRBV11-2 NA CASSLGGYSGNTIYF
TRBJ1-2 NA TRBV19 TRBD1 CASSTQQGLGYGYTF
TRBJ1-2 NA TRBV19 TRBD1 CASSTGQGGVNYGYTF
TRBJ1-2 once TRBV4-1 NA CASSQDSAQARGYTF
TRBJ1-5 NA TRBV12-3/TRBV12-4 NA CASSEDWNQPQHF
TRBJ2-7 NA TRBV5-1 TRBD1 CASSRTGQNWYEQYF
TRBJ2-7 many TRBV5-6 NA CASSSPGHSYEQYF
TRBJ1-5 NA TRBV18 TRBD1 CASSRTGSSNQPQHF
TRBJ1-2 NA TRBV11-1 TRBD1 CASTRTGDYGYTF
TRBJ2-7 NA TRBV4-1 NA CASSRGTDGAEQYF
TRBJ1-1 NA TRBV6-6 NA CASSNQGEAFF
TRBJ1-1 few TRBV13 TRBD1 CASSLGTGAVNTEAFF
TRBJ2-7 NA TRBV7-2 NA CASSLMNEQYF
TRBJ1-6 once TRBV27 NA CASSLYPDTYNSPLHF